The entry that follows covers one T cell receptor (beta chain) sequence. What it binds is unknown. The CDR3 runs 13 residues. Between the trimmed V and J ends, which lost 3 bases and 3 bases, there was a span of 9 bases. Germline V gene sequence: CDR1 ENHRY, CDR2 SYGVKD. The record originates from a study of T-cell memory formation after mild COVID-19. Points from the study as a whole: Prior to infection, memory already included some responding clones, suggesting cross-reactive memory joined. Still unconfirmed is whether the second-wave clones peaking on day 37 recognized SARS-CoV-2.

The 5'RACE method, run with constant-segment primers, produced TCR alpha and TCR beta cDNA libraries (carrying sample barcodes and UMIs). MiXCR, applied by TCRdb to the 5' RACE reads, yields one record per CDR3 protein. There are hundreds of thousands of distinct CDR3 sequences in the sample; about a sixth occur only once, and around 12% lies in the top ten. This TCR was sampled from an adult woman who had mild COVID-19 (a few samples of this study predate the infection). Cell type and time point are not known. This chain joins TRBV10-3 and TRBJ2-7; possible D gene TRBD2, 6 bases. Material for sequencing was PBMCs or a T cell subset sorted from them (not recorded which). CDR3 protein: CAISDRGGYEQYF. CDR3 sequence (DNA): TGTGCCATCAGTGATAGGGGAGGCTACGAGCAGTACTTC.